These 19 T cell receptor beta chains came from one sample sequenced in a study of technical replicates of blood from several donors. Produced via immunoSEQ multiplex PCR; TCRdb's table is partial and in-frame only. The sample holds about 59,000 clones, over 85% seen once. The sample consisted of PBMCs. All receptors come from a human donor in good health. Some clones in this sample may be carry-over from other donors' samples.

This rearrangement joins TRBV7-9 to TRBJ2-5, with 8 bases fitting TRBD2. Germline lookup yields CDR1 SEHNR and CDR2 FQNEAQ (reference sequence). The CDR3 spans 14 residues. With 3 bases clipped from V and 5 bases from J, the junction kept 5 bases outside the gene matches. The CDR3, as DNA: TGTGCCAGCAGCTTTGCGGGGGGCCGGGAGACCCAGTACTTC. This gives the protein CASSFAGGRETQYF.

The V and J genes are TRBV7-6 and TRBJ1-3; D unresolved. This CDR3 comprises 15 residues. V was trimmed by 6 bases and J by 0 bases, leaving 12 bases between them. Germline V lookup: CDR1 SGHVS, CDR2 FNYEAQ. As DNA, the CDR3 is TGTGCCAGCAGTTCTAGACCGGGCTCTGGAAACACCATATATTTT. Its protein product is CASSSRPGSGNTIYF.

J is TRBJ2-1 and V is TRBV4-2; D possibly corresponds to TRBD1 (7 bases). Germline lookup yields CDR1 LGHNA and CDR2 YNFKEQ. The CDR3 extends over 15 amino acids. Trimming stripped 10 bases from V and 6 bases from J, with 22 bases between. DNA for the CDR3: TGTGCCACCACGGAGGGGGCGCGGTCTAGCAATGAGCAGTTCTTC. Its protein product is CATTEGARSSNEQFF.

The gene calls are TRBV7-2 and TRBJ1-2; possibly TRBD1 for D (6 bases). CDR3 length: 14 residues. V lost 7 bases, J lost 3 bases, and 15 bases lay in between. The germline V gene encodes CDR1 SGHTA and CDR2 FQGNSA. The chain's CDR3 is CASTPRDNYYGYTF. In nucleotides, the CDR3 is TGTGCCAGCACACCCCGGGACAACTACTATGGCTACACCTTC.

V is TRBV6-5 and J is TRBJ1-1; 10 bases line up with TRBD1. Germline assignment: CDR1 MNHEY and CDR2 SVGAGI. There are 15 residues in the CDR3. Trimming at V came to 6 bases and at J to 2 bases, leaving 6 bases not matched to a gene. Here the CDR3 reads CASRLDRGQNTEAFF. The CDR3 region has the DNA TGTGCCAGCAGACTAGACAGGGGGCAAAACACTGAAGCTTTCTTT.

V is TRBV6-4 and J is TRBJ1-1; TRBD1 matches at 7 bases. The V gene end was trimmed by 7 bases and the J gene end by 0 bases; junction bases not matched to a gene: 5. The CDR3 is made up of 14 amino acids. In germline, CDR1 is MRHNA, CDR2 SNTAGT. The chain's CDR3 is CASKKDRLNTEAFF. For the CDR3, the DNA is TGTGCCAGCAAGAAGGACAGGTTGAACACTGAAGCTTTCTTT.

CDR3: CASSLEGAQPQHF. Written as DNA, the CDR3 is TGTGCCAGCAGCTTGGAAGGGGCCCAGCCCCAGCATTTT. The V gene is TRBV13, the J gene TRBJ1-5, with D possibly matching TRBD1 (5 bases). Between the trimmed V and J ends, which lost 3 bases and 7 bases, there was a span of 10 bases. The CDR3 runs 13 residues. Looked up from germline, CDR1 is PRHDT and CDR2 is FYEKMQ (reference sequence).

Only a few counts were recorded for this clone. The gene calls are TRBV4-1 and TRBJ2-1; 10 bases align to TRBD2. Looked up from germline, CDR1 is MGHRA and CDR2 is YSYEKL. The CDR3 is made up of 17 amino acids. V lost 0 bases, J lost 6 bases, and 8 bases stayed unmatched. The DNA for the CDR3 is TGCGCCAGCAGCCAAGATCCTAGCGGGAGTTTGTCCAATGAGCAGTTCTTC. Amino acids: CASSQDPSGSLSNEQFF.

The genes are TRBV28 and TRBJ1-3, with D perhaps matching TRBD1 (5 bases). The CDR3 is made up of 15 amino acids. From germline, CDR1 is MDHEN and CDR2 SYDVKM. V shed 10 bases and J shed 3 bases, with 19 bases lying between them. The CDR3 DNA follows: TGTGCCACCACAACGGGGGGTTCCCTTGGAAACACCATATATTTT. Its translation is CATTTGGSLGNTIYF.

CDR3 region: CASSFVTGGSNYGYTF. The CDR3 DNA sequence: TGTGCCAGCAGTTTCGTCACAGGGGGAAGTAACTATGGCTACACCTTC. The rearrangement links TRBV27 to TRBJ1-2, with 8 bases matching TRBD1. The V and J ends lost 3 bases and 1 base, in that order; junction bases with no gene match: 7. The CDR3 has 16 amino acids. Germline V gene sequence: CDR1 MNHEY, CDR2 SMNVEV (reference sequence).

This sequence joins TRBV19 and TRBJ1-5; no clear D. V was trimmed by 7 bases and J by 12 bases, leaving 25 bases between them. The CDR3 totals 15 residues. Looked up from germline, CDR1 is LNHDA and CDR2 is SQIVND (reference sequence). The CDR3: CASTAGSSGGVRQHF. As DNA, the CDR3 is TGTGCCAGTACTGCCGGCTCGAGTGGCGGGGTACGCCAGCATTTT.

The DNA of the CDR3 is TGTGCCAGCAGCGGGAGCGCAAGCTCCTACGAGCAGTACTTC. It specifies CASSGSASSYEQYF. The chain joins TRBV7-2 to TRBJ2-7, with D tentatively TRBD2 (5 bases). This CDR3 has 14 amino acids. Germline V lookup: CDR1 SGHTA, CDR2 FQGNSA. V lost 5 bases, J lost 0 bases, and 11 bases lay in between.

In its sample, this clone was seen once. The chain couples TRBV6-6 to TRBJ1-2; 7 bases match TRBD1. The ends lost 8 bases at V and 4 bases at J; junction bases unmatched: 10. The CDR3 consists of 14 residues. CDR1 is MNHNY and CDR2 is SVGAGI in the germline V gene (reference sequence). Written as DNA, the CDR3 is TGTGCCAGCCCCCAGGGGGGACAAGTCTATGGCTACACCTTC. Its translation: CASPQGGQVYGYTF.

This chain links TRBV9 with TRBJ2-2; the D is unclear. V lost 6 bases to trimming and J lost 8 bases, with 11 bases between them. CDR3 length: 12 amino acids. Germline values: CDR1 SGDLS, CDR2 YYNGEE. Here the CDR3 reads CASTDGSGELFF. The CDR3 nucleotides read TGTGCCAGCACCGACGGGTCTGGGGAGCTGTTTTTT.

This clone was seen just once. The rearrangement joins TRBV9 to TRBJ2-3; TRBD2 is a possible D gene (6 bases). CDR3 length: 15 residues. Deletions cut 0 bases from V and 2 bases from J, with 10 bases between. Germline V gene data show CDR1 as SGDLS and CDR2 as YYNGEE. The CDR3 loop is CASSVEGGDTDTQYF. DNA for the CDR3: TGTGCCAGCAGCGTAGAGGGCGGGGACACAGATACGCAGTATTTT.

The gene calls are TRBV6-1 and TRBJ2-1; 10 positions match TRBD2. In germline, CDR1 is MNHNS, CDR2 SASEGT. J was trimmed by 4 bases and V by 3 bases; bases with no gene match: 9. The CDR3 loop spans 17 amino acids. CDR3 in DNA: TGTGCCAGCAGTGACATACTAGGACTAGCGGAGTACAATGAGCAGTTCTTC. It translates to CASSDILGLAEYNEQFF.

This chain connects TRBV30 to TRBJ2-1, with 9 bases aligning to TRBD2. With 5 bases clipped from V and 6 bases from J, the junction kept 2 bases outside the gene matches. Germline V gives CDR1 GTSNPN, CDR2 SVGIG (reference sequence). The CDR3 has 12 residues. CDR3 DNA sequence: TGTGCCTGGGGGACTAGCTTCAATGAGCAGTTCTTC. It codes for CAWGTSFNEQFF. The variable domain in full, with the rest retrieved from reference TRBV30 and TRBJ2-1, is SQTIHQWPATLVQPVGSPLSLECTVEGTSNPNLYWYRQAAGRGLQLLFYSVGIGQISSEVPQNLSASRPQDRQFILSSKKLLLSDSGFYLCAWGTSFNEQFFGPGTRLTVL.

This clone was detected once. V and J are TRBV4-3 and TRBJ2-1; TRBD2 aligns across 12 bases. The CDR3 runs to 15 residues. Germline assignment: CDR1 LGHNA and CDR2 YSLEER. V lost 2 bases and J lost 10; bases outside the gene matches: 6. For the CDR3, the DNA is TGCGCCAGCAGCCAATTGACTAGCGGGGGTAAGGAGCAGTTCTTC. Its translation is CASSQLTSGGKEQFF.

V gene TRBV23-1 combines with J gene TRBJ1-5, with TRBD1 identical over 10 bases. TRBV23-1 qualifies as an ORF whose function is uncertain. Trimming took 0 bases from V and 7 from J; bases not matched to a gene: 15. The CDR3 sequence is 19 residues long. CDR3 DNA sequence: TGCGCCAGCAGTCAATCGATGGACAGGGGGTTTTGGGCTCTGCAGCCCCAGCATTTT. It encodes CASSQSMDRGFWALQPQHF.